This is a list of T cell receptor beta chains from one sample in a study of lymphopenia after photon versus proton radiotherapy. Sequenced by immunoSEQ multiplex PCR; TCRdb stores in-frame clones only, minus some. The data contain 14,000 or so clones, approximately 80% of them seen just once; the ten biggest clones take up roughly a quarter. This sample comprised peripheral blood, obtained from a patient treated with photon-based radiotherapy. Source of these receptors: a man aged 45-65 years with gastric cancer. CDR3s include the opening cysteine and the closing phenylalanine or tryptophan. Each record gives: J gene, clone size, CDR3 length, V gene, D gene, CDR3 protein, CDR3 DNA. A D gene is named only where the DNA matches it firmly. The size field is filled for only some rows; it gives once, few, many or a size class.

J gene: TRBJ2-7; clone size: -; CDR3 length: 15; V gene: TRBV7-3; D gene: TRBD2; CDR3 protein: CASSLGAGGPDEQYF; CDR3 DNA: TGTGCCAGCAGCTTAGGTGCGGGGGGGCCGGACGAGCAGTACTTC
J gene: TRBJ2-7; clone size: -; CDR3 length: 14; V gene: TRBV5-1; D gene: TRBD1; CDR3 protein: CASSHTGDGFEQYF; CDR3 DNA: TGCGCCAGCAGCCATACAGGGGATGGTTTCGAGCAGTACTTC
J gene: TRBJ1-1; clone size: -; CDR3 length: 12; V gene: TRBV6-5; D gene: TRBD1; CDR3 protein: CASRRRQGSAFF; CDR3 DNA: TGTGCCAGCAGGAGGAGACAGGGATCGGCTTTCTTT
J gene: TRBJ1-5; clone size: -; CDR3 length: 14; V gene: TRBV5-1; D gene: -; CDR3 protein: CASSPDGVDQPQHF; CDR3 DNA: TGCGCCAGCAGCCCAGACGGTGTTGATCAGCCCCAGCATTTT
J gene: TRBJ2-1; clone size: -; CDR3 length: 16; V gene: TRBV2; D gene: TRBD2; CDR3 protein: CASRETGGAWKNEQFF; CDR3 DNA: TGTGCCAGCAGGGAAACCGGGGGGGCCTGGAAAAATGAGCAGTTCTTC
J gene: TRBJ1-5; clone size: -; CDR3 length: 12; V gene: TRBV7-9; D gene: -; CDR3 protein: CASSLEAQPQHF; CDR3 DNA: TGTGCCAGCAGCTTAGAGGCTCAGCCCCAGCATTTT
J gene: TRBJ2-5; clone size: -; CDR3 length: 16; V gene: TRBV7-9; D gene: TRBD1; CDR3 protein: CASSLAVGTGPGTQYF; CDR3 DNA: TGTGCCAGCAGCTTGGCAGTGGGGACAGGGCCGGGGACCCAGTACTTC
J gene: TRBJ1-2; clone size: -; CDR3 length: 14; V gene: TRBV2; D gene: TRBD1; CDR3 protein: CASFKGQANYGYTF; CDR3 DNA: TGTGCCAGCTTTAAGGGACAGGCTAACTATGGCTACACCTTC
J gene: TRBJ1-2; clone size: -; CDR3 length: 13; V gene: TRBV5-1; D gene: -; CDR3 protein: CASSFQEVYGYTF; CDR3 DNA: TGCGCCAGCAGCTTTCAGGAGGTCTATGGCTACACCTTC
J gene: TRBJ2-3; clone size: -; CDR3 length: 16; V gene: TRBV5-5; D gene: TRBD2; CDR3 protein: CASSPAGRLARDTQYF; CDR3 DNA: TGTGCCAGCAGCCCGGCGGGGAGACTAGCAAGAGATACGCAGTATTTT
J gene: TRBJ2-3; clone size: few; CDR3 length: 18; V gene: TRBV13; D gene: TRBD2; CDR3 protein: CASSLLSLAGGRGDTQYF; CDR3 DNA: TGTGCCAGCAGCCTCTTATCACTAGCGGGGGGACGGGGAGATACGCAGTATTTT
J gene: TRBJ2-7; clone size: -; CDR3 length: 14; V gene: TRBV5-1; D gene: -; CDR3 protein: CASSLGLSSYEQYF; CDR3 DNA: TGCGCCAGCAGCTTGGGGCTGAGTTCCTACGAGCAGTACTTC
J gene: TRBJ2-2; clone size: -; CDR3 length: 14; V gene: TRBV7-3; D gene: -; CDR3 protein: CASTPGTTTGELFF; CDR3 DNA: TGTGCCAGCACCCCCGGGACAACCACCGGGGAGCTGTTTTTT
J gene: TRBJ2-1; clone size: -; CDR3 length: 13; V gene: TRBV19; D gene: -; CDR3 protein: CASSILVSNEQFF; CDR3 DNA: TGTGCCAGTAGTATACTGGTATCCAATGAGCAGTTCTTC
J gene: TRBJ2-6; clone size: -; CDR3 length: 16; V gene: TRBV7-9; D gene: -; CDR3 protein: CASSSFPFSGANVLTF; CDR3 DNA: TGTGCCAGCAGCTCCTTTCCTTTCTCTGGGGCCAACGTCCTGACTTTC
J gene: TRBJ2-6; clone size: -; CDR3 length: 16; V gene: TRBV6-1; D gene: TRBD2; CDR3 protein: CASSGLAGSGANVLTF; CDR3 DNA: TGTGCCAGCAGTGGACTAGCGGGGTCTGGGGCCAACGTCCTGACTTTC
J gene: TRBJ2-1; clone size: -; CDR3 length: 16; V gene: TRBV7-2; D gene: TRBD2; CDR3 protein: CASSYRGLAGRFEQFF; CDR3 DNA: TGTGCCAGCAGCTACCGAGGACTAGCGGGGCGGTTTGAGCAGTTCTTC
J gene: TRBJ2-5; clone size: -; CDR3 length: 10; V gene: TRBV9; D gene: -; CDR3 protein: CASSVWTQYF; CDR3 DNA: TGTGCCAGCAGCGTGTGGACCCAGTACTTC
J gene: TRBJ2-5; clone size: once; CDR3 length: 15; V gene: TRBV7-2; D gene: TRBD1; CDR3 protein: CASSTRTGTQETQYF; CDR3 DNA: TGTGCCAGCAGCACCCGGACAGGGACTCAAGAGACCCAGTACTTC
J gene: TRBJ1-2; clone size: -; CDR3 length: 11; V gene: TRBV30; D gene: TRBD1; CDR3 protein: CAWSEKGALTF; CDR3 DNA: TGTGCCTGGAGTGAGAAGGGGGCTTTAACCTTC